The clone carrying this T cell receptor (beta chain) was observed a few times. Its antigen is not known. The data belong to a study of T cell responses to AZD1222 COVID-19 vaccine. Method: immunoSEQ multiplex PCR; TCRdb's copy keeps in-frame clones and lacks some. The profile shows 150,000 or so clones, about nine tenths of them singletons. CDR1 and CDR2 (germline): SGHNT, YENEEA. V was clipped by 5 bases and J by 2 bases; unmatched bases: 2. CDR3 length: 14 amino acids. General study points: The donor group comprised mostly white British people and more females; the analysis possibly underestimated clonal diversity. Mapped onto spike, vaccine-associated CD4 TCRs spanned it and were dominant at 160-218 and 743-854.

The rearrangement links TRBV11-3 to TRBJ2-7; 11 nucleotides agree with TRBD2. The sequencing here drew on peripheral blood, taken on day 0 of AZD1222 vaccination. The TCR sequence derives from an adult in good health. The CDR3 nucleotides read TGTGCCAGCAGCCGTAGCGGGGGGGCCTACGAGCAGTACTTC. It specifies CASSRSGGAYEQYF.